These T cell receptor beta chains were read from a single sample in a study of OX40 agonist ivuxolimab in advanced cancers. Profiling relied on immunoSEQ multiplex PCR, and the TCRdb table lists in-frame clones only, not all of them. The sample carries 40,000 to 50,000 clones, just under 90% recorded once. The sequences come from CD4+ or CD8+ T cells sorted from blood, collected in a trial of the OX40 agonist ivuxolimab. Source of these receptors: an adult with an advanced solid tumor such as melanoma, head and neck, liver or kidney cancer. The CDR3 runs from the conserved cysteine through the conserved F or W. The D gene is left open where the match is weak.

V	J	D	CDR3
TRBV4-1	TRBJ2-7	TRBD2	CASSQGTSGYEQYF
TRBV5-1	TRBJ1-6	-	CASASGQNSPLHF
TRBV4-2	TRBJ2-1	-	CASSLRDSGGYNEQFF
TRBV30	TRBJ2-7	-	CAWSVFSRSSYEQYF
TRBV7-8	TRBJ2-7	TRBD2	CASSSVAGAGSYEQYF
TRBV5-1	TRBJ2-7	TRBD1	CASSLGQGHEQYF
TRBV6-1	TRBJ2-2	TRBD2	CASSLTGGGTGELFF
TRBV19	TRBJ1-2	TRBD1	CASAPGTAHNYGYTF
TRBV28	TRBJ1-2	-	CASSLGGIGYTF
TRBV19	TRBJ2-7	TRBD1	CASSARQGRYEQYF
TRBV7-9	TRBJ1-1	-	CASSGGGKGTEAFF
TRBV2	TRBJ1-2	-	CASSEQRRGDYGYTF
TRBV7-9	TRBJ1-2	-	CASSSTGRGYTF